This T cell receptor beta chain was sequenced during a study of T-cell reconstitution after alpha-beta-depleted transplantation in children (dated by TCRdb to 2016 to 2017). Regarding the research as a whole: The study quantitatively tracked T-cell immune reconstitution after TCRalphabeta/CD19-depleted allogeneic hematopoietic cell transplantation in children using TCR repertoire profiling.

Library creation used PCR. The sample was run on an Illumina HiSeq 2500. To normalize quantification of the TCRbeta repertoire, the TCR libraries were built with molecular barcoding that relied on unique molecular identifiers. The public reads were reanalyzed by TCRdb: fastp trimming at Q25, MiXCR alignment, in-frame beta chains only. Identical CDR3 proteins give one entry, which carries the most common genes and DNA. The sample table shows fewer than 550,000 distinct CDR3 sequences, and 10% to 13% are seen once. The ten largest clones take up just over 2% of the sample. Ten or more counts support this clonotype. The antigen it binds to is not known. Base qualities are missing; no much larger clone stands one base away. What this sample's treatment or condition label stands for: allogeneic hematopoietic cell transplantation with graft depleted of TCRalphabeta T cells and CD19 B cells. The children who served as transplant recipients had been given grafts of TCRalphabeta/CD19-depleted allogeneic hematopoietic cells.

The germline V gene encodes CDR1 MNHEY and CDR2 SMNVEV (reference sequence). The CDR3 covers 14 residues, taking in both the cysteine and the phenylalanine. Kept here is only the CDR3 DNA, which spans 42 bases and is read in frame from base 1. V sheds 5 bases and J sheds 3 bases, leaving 13 bases between their ends. What the work shows at the level of the full study, not this receptor alone: Over the following months the frequencies of hyperexpanded clones went down, and after one year T-cell counts and TCRbeta diversity were mostly credited to newly produced T cells. The high TCRbeta diversity at day 60 in some patients was ascribed to recipient T cells and intrathymic progenitors that had survived conditioning. Apparently early alphabetaT-cell count recovery about two months after transplant reportedly relied on only several hundred rapidly expanded clones derived from non-depleted graft cells.

The origin of this receptor is a child aged 2-15 years with inherited bone marrow failure, due to receive a stem cell transplant. The rearranged chain carries TRBV27 and TRBJ1-1, with the D gene not clear enough to name. The sequences come from PBMCs, collected before TCRalphabeta/CD19-depleted stem cell transplant. The CDR3 has the sequence CASSPRPGDTEAFF. The bases read TGTGCCAGCAGTCCCAGGCCGGGTGACACTGAAGCTTTCTTT.